Following are 10 T cell receptor beta chains from one sample sequenced in a study of long-term antiretroviral therapy in people with HIV. immunoSEQ v3.0 was run at survey level. Method: immunoSEQ multiplex PCR; TCRdb's copy keeps in-frame clones and lacks some. The sample has more than 15,000 clones; about 80% are singletons. Material: unsorted PBMCs, obtained 0.3 years before starting antiretroviral therapy. These receptors were collected from a man aged 50-59 years with HIV.

This clone was counted a single time. V is TRBV14 and J is TRBJ2-1; 7 nucleotides agree with TRBD2. This CDR3 has 14 residues. Germline lookup yields CDR1 SGHDN and CDR2 FVKESK. V lost 1 base, J lost 6 bases, and 3 bases stayed unmatched. CDR3 DNA sequence: TGTGCCAGCAGCCAAGCGGGAGGCTTCAATGAGCAGTTCTTC. It encodes CASSQAGGFNEQFF.

The chain combines TRBV15 with TRBJ1-2; D ambiguous. The germline V and J ends were trimmed by 0 bases and 2 bases, with 13 bases remaining between them. The CDR3 loop spans 16 amino acids. CDR1 and CDR2 from the germline V gene are LNHNV and YYDKDF (reference sequence). The CDR3 DNA follows: TGTGCCACCAGCAGAGACAAAGTAAAAGGAAACTATGGCTACACCTTC. Protein: CATSRDKVKGNYGYTF.

J is TRBJ2-6 and V is TRBV5-6; D ambiguous. Germline V gene sequence: CDR1 SGHDT, CDR2 YYEEEE. With 0 bases removed from V and 4 bases from J, the gap between germline ends came to 5 bases. The CDR3 runs to 14 residues. CDR3 in amino acids: CASSLAWGANVLTF. The CDR3 DNA is TGTGCCAGCAGCTTGGCCTGGGGGGCCAACGTCCTGACTTTC. Variable domain in full (rest from reference TRBV5-6 and TRBJ2-6): DAGVTQSPTHLIKTRGQQVTLRCSPKSGHDTVSWYQQALGQGPQFIFQYYEEEERQRGNFPDRFSGHQFPNYSSELNVNALLLGDSALYLCASSLAWGANVLTFGAGSRLTVL.

This clone turned up a few times. The chain links TRBV28 to TRBJ2-1; a weak D match, TRBD2 (6 bases). CDR3 length equals 15 residues. V was pared by 3 bases and J by 6 bases, with 15 bases between. Germline V gene lookup returns CDR1 MDHEN and CDR2 SYDVKM. This CDR3 is CASSFSGGDLNEQFF. CDR3 in DNA: TGTGCCAGCAGTTTTTCCGGAGGGGATCTCAATGAGCAGTTCTTC.

This clone has just one count. The V gene is TRBV28, the J gene TRBJ1-2, with 9 bases fitting TRBD1. The CDR3 loop spans 15 amino acids. Per the germline V gene, CDR1 is MDHEN and CDR2 is SYDVKM. With V trimmed by 5 bases and J by 6 bases, 10 bases remained unmatched. Here the CDR3 reads CASSPRTGVDDGYTF. Written as DNA, the CDR3 is TGTGCCAGCAGTCCCCGGACAGGGGTTGATGATGGCTACACCTTC.

A few counts support this clone. This rearrangement joins TRBV6-4 to TRBJ1-1; no clear D. CDR3 length: 13 residues. The V and J ends lost 2 bases and 1 base respectively, with 5 bases between them. Germline assignment: CDR1 MRHNA and CDR2 SNTAGT. Here the CDR3 DNA reads TGTGCCAGCAGTGACAGGGCGAACACTGAAGCTTTCTTT. It translates to CASSDRANTEAFF.

This chain joins TRBV2 and TRBJ2-3, with 8 bases aligning to TRBD2. CDR1 SNHLY and CDR2 FYNNEI come from the germline V gene. CDR3 length: 20 residues. With 2 bases clipped from V and 2 bases from J, the junction kept 18 bases outside the gene matches. CDR3 DNA sequence: TGTGCCAGCAGTGAACCTGTAAAATCCTCGTCGGGGGGGGCCACAGATACGCAGTATTTT. Protein: CASSEPVKSSSGGATDTQYF.

The chain carries TRBV10-3 and TRBJ1-1; 11 nucleotides line up with TRBD1. CDR1 and CDR2 from the germline V gene are ENHRY and SYGVKD. V was pared by 4 bases and J by 11 bases, with 6 bases of the junction left unmatched. The CDR3 has 13 amino acids. As DNA, the CDR3 is TGTGCCATCAGTGGTGGACAGGGGGCGGAGGCTTTCTTT. Its translation is CAISGGQGAEAFF.

This clone was found a few times. The chain recombines TRBV10-2 with TRBJ1-5, with TRBD1 matching 8 bases. The CDR3 sequence is 17 residues long. Germline lookup yields CDR1 WSHSY and CDR2 SAAADI. The trim removed 6 bases at V and 6 bases at J, leaving 16 bases unmatched. For the CDR3, the DNA is TGCGCCAGCAGCCTTCGACAGGGGTACGGCACCACTCAGCCCCAGCATTTT. It codes for CASSLRQGYGTTQPQHF.

This clone occurred once. The rearrangement joins TRBV19 to TRBJ2-1; D possibly corresponds to TRBD1 (6 bases). Germline CDR1 is LNHDA and CDR2 is SQIVND (reference sequence). The CDR3 consists of 14 residues. V gave up 6 bases and J gave up 3 bases, with 12 bases separating them. As DNA, the CDR3 is TGTGCCAGTAGCAAGGACAGTCTCTACAATGAGCAGTTCTTC. This sequence encodes CASSKDSLYNEQFF.